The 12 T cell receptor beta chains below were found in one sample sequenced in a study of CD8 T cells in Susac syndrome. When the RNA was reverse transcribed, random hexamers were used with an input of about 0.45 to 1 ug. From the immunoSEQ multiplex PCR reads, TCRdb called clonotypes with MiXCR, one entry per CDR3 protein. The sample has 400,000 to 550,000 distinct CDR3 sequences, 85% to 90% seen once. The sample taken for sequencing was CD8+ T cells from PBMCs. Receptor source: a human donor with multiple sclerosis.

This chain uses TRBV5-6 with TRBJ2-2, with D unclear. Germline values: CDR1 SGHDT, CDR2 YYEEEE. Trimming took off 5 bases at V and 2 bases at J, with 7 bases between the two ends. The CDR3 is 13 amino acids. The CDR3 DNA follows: TGTGCCAGCAGACCAGATAACACCGGGGAGCTGTTTTTT. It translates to CASRPDNTGELFF.

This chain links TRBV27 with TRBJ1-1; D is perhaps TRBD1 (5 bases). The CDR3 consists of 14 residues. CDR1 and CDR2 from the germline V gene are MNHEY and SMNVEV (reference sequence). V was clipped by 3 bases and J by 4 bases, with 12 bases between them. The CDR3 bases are TGTGCCAGCAGTTTGGGGGGAGGAGGCACTGAAGCTTTCTTT. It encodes CASSLGGGGTEAFF.

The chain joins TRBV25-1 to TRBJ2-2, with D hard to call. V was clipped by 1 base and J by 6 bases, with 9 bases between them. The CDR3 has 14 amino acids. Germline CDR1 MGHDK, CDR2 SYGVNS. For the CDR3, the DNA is TGTGCCAGCAGTGAATTCTTTGGTCCCGGGGAGCTGTTTTTT. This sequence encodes CASSEFFGPGELFF.

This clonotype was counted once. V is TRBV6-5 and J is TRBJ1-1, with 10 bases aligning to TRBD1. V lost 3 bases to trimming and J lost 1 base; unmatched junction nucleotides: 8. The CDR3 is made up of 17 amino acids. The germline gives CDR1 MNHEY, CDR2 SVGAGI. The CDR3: CASSYMGQGLSNTEAFF. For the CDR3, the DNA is TGTGCCAGCAGTTATATGGGACAGGGGTTGTCGAACACTGAAGCTTTCTTT.

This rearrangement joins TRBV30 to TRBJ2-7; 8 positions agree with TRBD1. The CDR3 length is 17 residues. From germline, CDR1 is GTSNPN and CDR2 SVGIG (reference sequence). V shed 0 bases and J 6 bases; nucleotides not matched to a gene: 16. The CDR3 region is CAWSVNRGTGWTAEQYF. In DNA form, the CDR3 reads TGTGCCTGGAGTGTAAATCGAGGGACAGGATGGACGGCCGAGCAGTACTTC.

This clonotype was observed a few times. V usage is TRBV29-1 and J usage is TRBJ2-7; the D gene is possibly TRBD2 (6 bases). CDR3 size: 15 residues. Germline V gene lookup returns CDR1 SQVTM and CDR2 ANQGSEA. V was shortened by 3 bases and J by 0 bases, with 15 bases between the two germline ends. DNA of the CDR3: TGCAGCGTTGAGGGGGGAGCGGAGAGCTCCTACGAGCAGTACTTC. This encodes CSVEGGAESSYEQYF.

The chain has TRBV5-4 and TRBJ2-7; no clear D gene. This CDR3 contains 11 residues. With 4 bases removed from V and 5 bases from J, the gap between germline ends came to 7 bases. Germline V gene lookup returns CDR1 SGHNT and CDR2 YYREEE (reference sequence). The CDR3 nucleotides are TGTGCCAGCAGCGATATTAACGAGCAGTACTTC. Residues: CASSDINEQYF. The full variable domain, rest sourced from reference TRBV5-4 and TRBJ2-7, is ETGVTQSPTHLIKTRGQQVTLRCSSQSGHNTVSWYQQALGQGPQFIFQYYREEENGRGNFPPRFSGLQFPNYSSELNVNALELDDSALYLCASSDINEQYFGPGTRLTVT.

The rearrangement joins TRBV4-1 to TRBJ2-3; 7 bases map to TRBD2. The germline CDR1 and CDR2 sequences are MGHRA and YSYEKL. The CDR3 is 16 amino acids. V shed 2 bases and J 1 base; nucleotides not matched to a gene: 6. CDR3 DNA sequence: TGCGCCAGCAGCCAAAGGTGGGCGGGAGGCACAGATACGCAGTATTTT. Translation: CASSQRWAGGTDTQYF.

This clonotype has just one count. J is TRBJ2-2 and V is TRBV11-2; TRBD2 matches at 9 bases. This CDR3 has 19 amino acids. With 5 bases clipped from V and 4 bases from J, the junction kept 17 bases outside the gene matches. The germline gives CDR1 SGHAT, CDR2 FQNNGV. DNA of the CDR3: TGTGCCAGCAGCCCGCCGTTTCTGGCGGGAGGGCCGGGCACCGGGGAGCTGTTTTTT. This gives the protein CASSPPFLAGGPGTGELFF.

In DNA form, the CDR3 reads TGTGCCAGCAGAGCCCGCAGCGATGTCGCAGATACGCAGTATTTT. It encodes CASRARSDVADTQYF. The gene calls are TRBV6-5 and TRBJ2-3; D is unresolved. There are 15 residues in the CDR3. V lost 6 bases to trimming and J lost 4 bases, with 17 bases between them. Germline lookup yields CDR1 MNHEY and CDR2 SVGAGI.

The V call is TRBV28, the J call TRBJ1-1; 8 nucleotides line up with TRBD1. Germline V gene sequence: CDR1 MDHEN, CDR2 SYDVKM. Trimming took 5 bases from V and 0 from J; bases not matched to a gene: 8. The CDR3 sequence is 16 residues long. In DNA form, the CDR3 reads TGTGCCAGCAGTCCGCGACAGGGGAACTTGAACACTGAAGCTTTCTTT. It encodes CASSPRQGNLNTEAFF.

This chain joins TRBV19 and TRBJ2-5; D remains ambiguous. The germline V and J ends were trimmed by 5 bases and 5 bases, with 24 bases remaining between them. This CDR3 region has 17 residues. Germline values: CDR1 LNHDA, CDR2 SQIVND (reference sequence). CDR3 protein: CASSPEMGRRSWETQYF. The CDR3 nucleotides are TGTGCCAGTAGTCCCGAGATGGGCCGCCGAAGTTGGGAGACCCAGTACTTC.